This entry lists 20 T cell receptor beta chains sequenced from one sample in a study of T-cell reconstitution after alpha-beta-depleted transplantation in children. Preparation of the TCRbeta library used unique molecular identifiers. TCRdb used MiXCR to reprocess the PCR reads, holding one entry per CDR3 protein. The sample includes hundreds of thousands of distinct CDR3 sequences, less than 15% of them seen just once. Material: PBMCs, obtained before TCRalphabeta/CD19-depleted stem cell transplant. These receptors came from a girl aged 2 to 10 with congenital amegakaryocytic thrombocytopenia, due to receive a stem cell transplant.

The J gene is TRBJ2-2, the V gene TRBV5-1, with D uncertain. The CDR3 length is 12 residues. Trimming cost V 4 bases and J 6 bases, with 7 bases left between them. Germline CDR1 SGHRS, CDR2 YFSETQ. As DNA, the CDR3 is TGCGCCAGCAGCAAAAACCCCGGGGAGCTGTTTTTT. Its protein is CASSKNPGELFF.

As concerns this clonotype: Possible read error: a much larger clone is one base away. The gene calls are TRBV6-1 and TRBJ1-3; unclear D gene. The ends were cut back, 4 bases at V and 0 bases at J, with 10 bases in the middle. There are 15 residues in the CDR3. Germline V CDR1 and CDR2: MNHNS, SASEGT. The CDR3 nucleotides read TGTGCCAGCAGTGTCCGAGGAAACTCTGGAAACACCATATATTTT. Its translation is CASSVRGNSGNTIYF.

The V and J genes are TRBV6-5 and TRBJ2-7; a possible D gene is TRBD1 (5 bases). The V gene lost 2 bases and the J gene lost 5 bases, with 19 bases spanning the gap. CDR3 length equals 16 residues. Germline CDR1 is MNHEY and CDR2 is SVGAGI. The CDR3 is CASSYMAVGLGDEQYF. The CDR3 coding sequence is TGTGCCAGCAGTTACATGGCCGTGGGCTTAGGGGACGAGCAGTACTTC.

This chain links TRBV5-5 with TRBJ2-1; maybe TRBD2 (7 bases). CDR1 is SGHKS, CDR2 YYEKEE, per germline (reference sequence). This CDR3 has 14 amino acids. The V end was cut by 2 bases, the J end by 10 bases, with 16 bases between. The chain's CDR3 is CASSFWGGREEQFF. The CDR3 coding sequence is TGTGCCAGCAGCTTTTGGGGGGGCAGGGAAGAGCAGTTCTTC.

The rearrangement links TRBV5-1 to TRBJ2-7; TRBD1 aligns across 7 bases. CDR1 is SGHRS, CDR2 YFSETQ, per germline. J was trimmed by 3 bases and V by 8 bases; bases with no gene match: 8. This CDR3 has 13 residues. CDR3 in amino acids: CASARDSGYEQYF. DNA of the CDR3: TGCGCCAGTGCCCGGGACAGTGGCTACGAGCAGTACTTC.

The V and J genes are TRBV18 and TRBJ2-7, with D perhaps matching TRBD1 (5 bases). The CDR3 is 15 amino acids. V lost 2 bases, J lost 0 bases, and 11 bases lay in between. CDR1 is KGHSH and CDR2 is LQKENI in the germline V gene. The CDR3 DNA reads as TGTGCCAGCTCACCATTTGGACAATCCTCCTACGAGCAGTACTTC. Its protein is CASSPFGQSSYEQYF.

This clonotype was counted ten times or more. V is TRBV11-2 and J is TRBJ2-1; 8 positions match TRBD2. Trimming at V came to 5 bases and at J to 11 bases, leaving 5 bases not matched to a gene. This CDR3 is 12 amino acids long. Germline loops: CDR1 SGHAT, CDR2 FQNNGV. The DNA of the CDR3 is TGTGCCAGCAGCACCGGACTAGCCAAGCAGTTCTTC. It specifies CASSTGLAKQFF.

The chain is built from TRBV5-1 and TRBJ2-4; TRBD2 agrees at 9 bases. V lost 1 base to trimming and J lost 7 bases; unmatched junction nucleotides: 0. Germline CDR1 reads SGHRS; CDR2 reads YFSETQ. This CDR3 comprises 13 residues. The CDR3 is CASSLTSGNIQYF. The DNA for the CDR3 is TGCGCCAGCAGCTTGACTAGCGGGAACATTCAGTACTTC. The full variable domain, in which reference TRBV5-1 and TRBJ2-4 provide the parts outside the CDR3, is KAGVTQTPRYLIKTRGQQVTLSCSPISGHRSVSWYQQTPGQGLQFLFEYFSETQRNKGNFPGRFSGRQFSNSRSEMNVSTLELGDSALYLCASSLTSGNIQYFGAGTRLSVL.

The sample holds many counts of this clonotype. The V gene is TRBV20-1, the J gene TRBJ2-3; D remains ambiguous. This CDR3 is 12 amino acids long. CDR1 and CDR2 (germline): DFQATT, SNEGSKA (reference sequence). V lost 1 base to trimming and J lost 6 bases, with 8 bases between them. CDR3 nucleotides: TGCAGTGCTAGAGTAGTCGAGGATACGCAGTATTTT. It codes for CSARVVEDTQYF.

This clonotype was recorded many times. The rearrangement links TRBV15 to TRBJ2-6; D not resolved. V lost 0 bases and J 0 bases, leaving 3 bases between the germline ends. This CDR3 comprises 15 residues. From germline, CDR1 is LNHNV and CDR2 YYDKDF (reference sequence). This CDR3 reads CATSRDRSGANVLTF. CDR3 in DNA: TGTGCCACCAGCAGAGATCGCTCTGGGGCCAACGTCCTGACTTTC.

This clonotype was detected many times. The V call is TRBV20-1, the J call TRBJ2-3; no definite D call. Germline CDR1 is DFQATT and CDR2 is SNEGSKA (reference sequence). V was clipped by 3 bases and J by 1 base, with 17 bases between them. This CDR3 is built from 16 residues. CDR3 DNA: TGCAGTGCTAGCCCCACTACGATTGCGGGCACAGATACGCAGTATTTT. It yields the protein CSASPTTIAGTDTQYF.

This rearrangement joins TRBV5-6 to TRBJ2-1; TRBD1 might be the D (6 bases). The V gene's germline CDR1 is SGHDT and CDR2 YYEEEE. Trimming left V 5 bases short and J 6 bases short, with 33 bases between. This CDR3 spans 20 amino acids. The CDR3 spells CASRSTLDRLRNSVVNEQFF. The CDR3 DNA follows: TGTGCCAGCAGGAGTACCTTGGACAGATTGAGGAATAGCGTTGTCAATGAGCAGTTCTTC.

This rearrangement joins TRBV20-1 to TRBJ2-1, with no clear D. Germline lookup yields CDR1 DFQATT and CDR2 SNEGSKA (reference sequence). The CDR3 loop spans 11 amino acids. Deletions cut 6 bases from V and 10 bases from J, with 13 bases between. The CDR3 spells CSASIANEQFF. The CDR3 DNA follows: TGCAGTGCGAGTATAGCAAACGAGCAGTTCTTC.

This clonotype was detected ten times or more. Sequence at one end of the junction differs from germline and may be a read error. The genes are TRBV7-2 and TRBJ2-1; possibly TRBD2 for D (6 bases). The CDR3 consists of 12 residues. Germline V gene lookup returns CDR1 SGHTA and CDR2 FQGNSA. The CDR3 region has the DNA TGTGCCAGCAGCTCCGCGGGATATTTGGTGATCTTC. Its protein product is CASSSAGYLVIF.

In its sample, this clonotype was seen many times. This rearrangement joins TRBV5-1 to TRBJ2-3; D is ambiguous. The ends were cut back, 6 bases at V and 6 bases at J, with 14 bases in the middle. CDR1 is SGHRS and CDR2 is YFSETQ in the germline V gene. CDR3 length equals 13 residues. CDR3 DNA: TGCGCCAGCACTAGGTCTCCAGGTGATACGCAGTATTTT. This sequence encodes CASTRSPGDTQYF.

This clonotype was seen repeatedly, ten times or more. The genes are TRBV6-1 and TRBJ2-3; the D gene is possibly TRBD2 (5 bases). Germline V gene data show CDR1 as MNHNS and CDR2 as SASEGT. The CDR3 loop spans 16 amino acids. V lost 6 bases and J 6 bases, leaving 22 bases between the germline ends. The CDR3 DNA follows: TGTGCCAGCAGACCCCAACTAGGAATTACTTCGGATACGCAGTATTTT. It yields the protein CASRPQLGITSDTQYF.

This clonotype was found a few times. This chain joins TRBV7-9 and TRBJ2-3; 9 bases agree with TRBD2. Germline V gene data show CDR1 as SEHNR and CDR2 as FQNEAQ (reference sequence). V was pared by 7 bases and J by 5 bases, with 7 bases of the junction left unmatched. The CDR3 contains 14 residues. This chain's CDR3 is CASIFSGSGDTQYF. CDR3 DNA sequence: TGTGCCAGCATCTTTAGCGGGAGTGGAGATACGCAGTATTTT.

The gene calls are TRBV20-1 and TRBJ2-3, with a possible D match to TRBD2 (5 bases). Trimming removed 4 bases at V and 4 bases at J, with 12 bases between. Germline V gene sequence: CDR1 DFQATT, CDR2 SNEGSKA (reference sequence). CDR3 length: 13 residues. CDR3 nucleotides: TGCAGTGCTAAGCGGAGCAGCGCAGATACGCAGTATTTT. Translation gives CSAKRSSADTQYF.

This clonotype was recorded a few times. The V and J genes are TRBV3-1 and TRBJ2-1; 14 bases agree with TRBD2. The CDR3 sequence is 18 residues long. In germline, CDR1 is LGHDT, CDR2 YNNKEL (reference sequence). J gave up 3 bases and V 3 bases, and 7 bases lay outside the gene matches. The CDR3 sequence: CASSQGTSGSPIYNEQFF. In DNA, the CDR3 is TGTGCCAGCAGCCAGGGGACTAGCGGGAGCCCCATCTACAATGAGCAGTTCTTC.

The J gene is TRBJ2-1, the V gene TRBV7-3; 10 positions agree with TRBD2. V lost 4 bases and J lost 11; bases outside the gene matches: 14. CDR3 length: 16 amino acids. Germline V gives CDR1 SGHTA, CDR2 FQGTGA. The CDR3 DNA sequence: TGTGCCAGCAGCTCCCTACCAGCGGGAGGGCAGCAAAAGCAGTTCTTC. This translates into CASSSLPAGGQQKQFF.